The sequence of this TCR beta chain was determined in a study of radiotherapy plus CTLA-4 blockade in lung cancer. In the study overall: Disease control was seen in 31% of patients, objective responses in roughly 17%. Study-level results: Reported findings show early blood T cell clone dynamics, with interferon-beta, best predicted response.

This clone has just a few counts. Its antigen remains unidentified. Data came from immunoSEQ multiplex PCR; TCRdb stores just in-frame clones and leaves some out. The repertoire holds about 51,000 clones, 79% seen once, with over 6.5% in the top ten. With V trimmed by 8 bases and J by 5 bases, 2 bases remained unmatched. CDR1 is LNHDA and CDR2 is SQIVND in the germline V gene (reference sequence). This CDR3 has 11 residues. The chain is built from TRBV19 and TRBJ1-2; 7 bases fit TRBD1. The sequence was obtained from a human donor with non-small cell lung cancer who had a complete response to radiotherapy plus ipilimumab. Sequences were derived from peripheral blood, sampled from a patient treated with radiotherapy plus ipilimumab. The CDR3 sequence is CASGQEYGYTF. CDR3 in DNA: TGTGCCAGTGGACAGGAGTATGGCTACACCTTC. The full variable domain, with the rest looked up from reference TRBV19 and TRBJ1-2, is DGGITQSPKYLFRKEGQNVTLSCEQNLNHDAMYWYRQDPGQGLRLIYYSQIVNDFQKGDIAEGYSVSREKKESFPLTVTSAQKNPTAFYLCASGQEYGYTFGSGTRLTVV.